Listed below are T cell receptor beta chains from one sample, sequenced in a study of radiotherapy plus CTLA-4 blockade in lung cancer. Data came from immunoSEQ multiplex PCR; TCRdb stores just in-frame clones and leaves some out. The sample has some 51,000 clones, about three quarters seen once. This material consisted of peripheral blood, taken from a patient treated with radiotherapy plus ipilimumab. The receptors were sampled from a human donor with non-small cell lung cancer whose response to radiotherapy plus ipilimumab could not be evaluated. CDR3s include the opening cysteine and the closing phenylalanine or tryptophan. Fields, in order: J gene, D gene, clone size, V gene, CDR3 protein, CDR3 DNA. D genes are given only for firm matches. Clone size is shown for a subset of rows, as once, few, many or a class of expanded clone.

>TRBJ2-7|TRBD2|NA|TRBV4-2
CASSHLFSGRAYEQYF
TGTGCCAGCAGCCACCTCTTTAGCGGGAGGGCCTACGAGCAGTACTTC
>TRBJ1-2|NA|NA|TRBV18
CASSPPHRVGGYTF
TGTGCCAGCTCACCACCTCACAGGGTAGGTGGCTACACCTTC
>TRBJ2-5|TRBD1|NA|TRBV7-9
CASSLAGTGETQYF
TGTGCCAGCAGCTTAGCTGGGACAGGAGAGACCCAGTACTTC
>TRBJ1-2|NA|NA|TRBV2
CASVTDALVNYGYTF
TGTGCCAGCGTTACTGACGCGCTAGTTAACTATGGCTACACCTTC
>TRBJ2-5|NA|NA|TRBV27
CASSLLLGGVETQYF
TGTGCCAGCAGTTTACTCCTAGGCGGAGTGGAGACCCAGTACTTC
>TRBJ1-1|NA|NA|TRBV25-1
CASSSPGYTEAFF
TGTGCCAGCAGCTCCCCGGGGTATACTGAAGCTTTCTTT
>TRBJ2-7|TRBD2|once|TRBV5-1
CASSLGLAGSYEQYF
TGCGCCAGCAGCTTGGGACTAGCGGGGTCCTACGAGCAGTACTTC
>TRBJ2-3|NA|few|TRBV7-3
CASSLAGTSTDTQYF
TGTGCCAGCAGCTTAGCCGGGACTAGCACAGATACGCAGTATTTT
>TRBJ2-1|NA|NA|TRBV5-1
CASSLTSDEQFF
TGCGCCAGCAGCTTGACTAGTGATGAGCAGTTCTTC
>TRBJ2-7|TRBD2|NA|TRBV29-1
CSVEGITGTSASYEQYF
TGCAGCGTTGAGGGTATAACCGGGACTAGCGCCTCCTACGAGCAGTACTTC
>TRBJ2-3|TRBD2|NA|TRBV6-1
CASGGDTDTQYF
TGTGCCAGCGGGGGGGATACAGATACGCAGTATTTT
>TRBJ1-1|NA|NA|TRBV2
CASIRPPRGMNTEAFF
TGTGCCAGCATACGGCCACCGAGAGGTATGAACACTGAAGCTTTCTTT
>TRBJ2-7|TRBD1|NA|TRBV30
CAWAGGTGYEQYF
TGTGCCTGGGCAGGGGGCACTGGGTACGAGCAGTACTTC
>TRBJ2-7|NA|NA|TRBV5-1
CASSSTGVGGPYEQYF
TGCGCCAGCAGCTCAACAGGAGTCGGGGGGCCCTACGAGCAGTACTTC
>TRBJ2-7|TRBD2|NA|TRBV7-2
CASSLTAGMLDEQYF
TGTGCCAGCAGCTTAACAGCGGGGATGTTGGACGAGCAGTACTTC
>TRBJ2-3|NA|NA|TRBV28
CASSFVLGGATDTQYF
TGTGCCAGCAGTTTCGTGTTAGGGGGAGCCACAGATACGCAGTATTTT
>TRBJ2-1|TRBD2|NA|TRBV7-2
CASSLEAGAYNEQFF
TGTGCCAGCAGCTTAGAGGCGGGAGCCTACAATGAGCAGTTCTTC
>TRBJ2-4|TRBD1|NA|TRBV6-6
CASSRDRGSAKNIQYF
TGTGCCAGCAGCCGGGACAGGGGCTCGGCCAAAAACATTCAGTACTTC
>TRBJ2-5|TRBD2|NA|TRBV7-3
CASSRGTTETQYF
TGTGCCAGCAGCCGGGGGACTACAGAGACCCAGTACTTC
>TRBJ1-2|NA|NA|TRBV4-3
CASSHSNSVYGYTF
TGCGCCAGCAGCCACTCTAACTCCGTCTATGGCTACACCTTC
>TRBJ1-1|TRBD1|NA|TRBV7-9
CASSQGTAENTEAFF
TGTGCCAGCAGCCAGGGGACAGCTGAGAACACTGAAGCTTTCTTT
>TRBJ2-7|NA|NA|TRBV6-1
CASSVSPSYEQYF
TGTGCCAGCAGTGTCTCTCCCAGCTACGAGCAGTACTTC
>TRBJ2-1|TRBD2|NA|TRBV5-3
CARSLAGLAGEEDYNEQFF
TGTGCCAGAAGCTTGGCGGGACTAGCGGGAGAAGAGGATTACAATGAGCAGTTCTTC
>TRBJ2-1|NA|NA|TRBV5-8
CASSKDRGTYNEQFF
TGTGCCAGCAGCAAAGACCGGGGGACCTACAATGAGCAGTTCTTC
>TRBJ1-1|TRBD1|NA|TRBV4-2
CASSPGTGEAAFF
TGTGCCAGCAGCCCCGGGACAGGGGAGGCAGCTTTCTTT
>TRBJ2-5|TRBD1|once|TRBV15
CATSQRTGVVTQYF
TGTGCCACCAGCCAAAGGACAGGGGTTGTGACCCAGTACTTC
>TRBJ1-2|NA|NA|TRBV9
CASSVAPTENYGYTF
TGTGCCAGCAGCGTAGCCCCGACAGAGAACTATGGCTACACCTTC
>TRBJ2-3|NA|NA|TRBV30
CAWKHQGSLTDTQYF
TGTGCCTGGAAGCACCAGGGGTCCCTCACAGATACGCAGTATTTT
>TRBJ1-1|NA|NA|TRBV6-5
CASSYQEMVTEAFF
TGTGCCAGCAGTTACCAGGAAATGGTCACTGAAGCTTTCTTT
>TRBJ1-2|TRBD1|NA|TRBV28
CTSRPPGGYGYTF
TGTACCAGCAGACCCCCAGGGGGCTATGGCTACACCTTC
>TRBJ1-1|NA|NA|TRBV7-8
CASSFTSNTEAFF
TGTGCCAGCAGCTTCACATCGAACACTGAAGCTTTCTTT
>TRBJ1-1|NA|NA|TRBV5-1
CASSLLQSRGGNTEAFF
TGCGCCAGCAGCTTGTTGCAGTCTCGCGGAGGGAACACTGAAGCTTTCTTT
>TRBJ2-5|TRBD1|NA|TRBV5-1
CASSLGQGSQETQYF
TGCGCCAGCAGCTTGGGACAGGGGAGTCAAGAGACCCAGTACTTC